Listed here are 7 T cell receptor beta chains from one sample, sequenced in a study of T-cell memory formation after mild COVID-19 (dated by TCRdb to the early 2020s). Libraries were made using 5' RACE. The reads were generated on an Illumina NovaSeq 6000. TCRdb trimmed the raw reads at Q25, called clones with MiXCR and kept productive beta chains. When rows share a CDR3 protein, they turn into one entry using the most common DNA and genes. The sample table contains hundreds of thousands of distinct CDR3 sequences; only one count was recorded for approximately 15% of them. About 22% of the sample is taken by the ten largest. Sequenced material: PBMCs or a T cell subset sorted from them (not recorded which). These receptors all stem from a man younger than 35 who had mild COVID-19 (a few samples of this study predate the infection). The sample titles of this study are shuffled in the database, so cell type and time point are left out; the donor was told from shared clones.

This clonotype was observed a few times. The chain couples TRBV10-3 to TRBJ1-4; D is perhaps TRBD1 (5 bases). This CDR3 comprises 15 residues. Germline-derived CDR1 and CDR2 are ENHRY and SYGVKD. V was cut by 0 bases and J by 5 bases, with 10 bases left in between. The CDR3, as DNA: TGTGCCATCAGTGAGTCCGTCCGGGGGAATGAAAAACTGTTTTTT. It is translated as CAISESVRGNEKLFF.

The chain joins TRBV10-1 to TRBJ2-3; D is perhaps TRBD2 (5 bases). Trimming shortened V by 4 bases and J by 4 bases, and 15 bases separated the two germline ends. Per the germline V gene, CDR1 is WNHNN and CDR2 is SYGVQD (reference sequence). The CDR3 loop spans 15 amino acids. The CDR3 bases are TGCGCCAGCAGTGCCCCCTTTAGAGCGGCAGATACGCAGTATTTT. Protein product: CASSAPFRAADTQYF.

V gene TRBV6-1 combines with J gene TRBJ1-2, with 8 bases aligning to TRBD1. The germline V gene encodes CDR1 MNHNS and CDR2 SASEGT. The CDR3 loop spans 13 amino acids. Trimming at V came to 1 base and at J to 10 bases, leaving 5 bases not matched to a gene. This CDR3 reads CASSEGTGRSYTF. The CDR3 nucleotides are TGTGCCAGCAGTGAAGGGACAGGGAGGTCCTACACCTTC.

In its sample, this clonotype was seen many times. CDR3 sequence reads: CASSLWSGFNTEAFF. Written as DNA, the CDR3 is TGTGCCAGCAGCCTATGGAGCGGATTTAACACTGAAGCTTTCTTT. This chain uses TRBV5-6 with TRBJ1-1; no clear D gene. V lost 4 bases to trimming and J lost 2 bases, with 15 bases between them. CDR1 and CDR2 from the germline V gene are SGHDT and YYEEEE. This CDR3 region has 15 residues.

This clonotype came up a few times. V usage is TRBV7-8 and J usage is TRBJ2-3; D tentatively reads TRBD1 or TRBD2 (5 bases each). Trimming took off 5 bases at V and 2 bases at J, with 17 bases between the two ends. Germline V CDR1 and CDR2: SGHVS, FQNEAQ. CDR3 length: 16 amino acids. CDR3: CASSTTLVGDTDTQYF. The CDR3 nucleotides are TGTGCCAGCAGCACAACACTAGTGGGGGACACAGATACGCAGTATTTT.

This clonotype showed up just a few times. The chain uses TRBV7-9 and TRBJ1-1; D not certain. In germline, CDR1 is SEHNR, CDR2 FQNEAQ (reference sequence). CDR3 length: 15 amino acids. V gave up 6 bases and J gave up 5 bases, with 19 bases separating them. The CDR3 loop is CASSPTKLGPTEAFF. The CDR3 DNA follows: TGTGCCAGCAGTCCTACGAAACTCGGGCCGACTGAAGCTTTCTTT.

The CDR3 DNA follows: TGTGCCATCAGCTTAGGACAGGGGATGGATACGCAGTATTTT. Amino acid sequence: CAISLGQGMDTQYF. This chain links TRBV10-3 with TRBJ2-3; 9 bases are shared with TRBD1. The CDR3 has 14 residues. V dropped 6 bases and J dropped 6; count of bases not matched to a gene: 7. Germline values: CDR1 ENHRY, CDR2 SYGVKD.